This record covers a single T cell receptor beta chain. The target antigen is unknown. Pooling was applied to second doses at about 4 or about 12 weeks. V shed 2 bases and J shed 5 bases, with 15 bases lying between them. This CDR3 has 15 amino acids. In germline, CDR1 is MNHEY, CDR2 SVGEGT. This entry belongs to a study of T cell responses to AZD1222 COVID-19 vaccine. General observations from the study: No day 14 peak samples; only post-peak repertoires were characterized. Unmutated variant regions are reportedly targeted by nearly half of spike-specific TCRs. With two AZD1222 doses given, Spike-specific TCR breadth and depth both rose.

Method: immunoSEQ multiplex PCR; TCRdb's copy keeps in-frame clones and lacks some. This sample has about 100,000 clones, with roughly nine tenths found just once. Material: peripheral blood, obtained 28 days after the second AZD1222 dose. This chain joins TRBV6-2 or TRBV6-3 and TRBJ2-5; D is possibly TRBD2 (5 bases). The receptor's source is an adult who received the AZD1222 COVID-19 vaccine. The CDR3 region is CASSYEGVGWETQYF. In DNA, the CDR3 is TGTGCCAGCAGTTACGAGGGAGTGGGGTGGGAGACCCAGTACTTC.